What follows describes a single T cell receptor (beta chain). The CDR3 sequence is 17 residues long. Trimming left V 1 base short and J 2 bases short, with 17 bases between. The V gene's germline CDR1 is SGHRS and CDR2 YFSETQ. The sample originates from a study of blood T cell repertoires in COVID-19. About the study: Acute-phase and convalescent COVID-19 samples originated in the United States, Italy and Spain. T cells, B-cell-depleted T cells, or PBMCs supplied cDNA or gDNA.

Methods used by the authors: Reference gene primer amplification yielded estimated nucleated cell counts. Profiling relied on immunoSEQ multiplex PCR, and the TCRdb table lists in-frame clones only, not all of them. Clonal size and the V and J genes are those of that table, whereas D and trimming came from the DNA. The table shows 70,000 or so clones, with approximately 90% occurring only once. The V call is TRBV5-1, the J call TRBJ2-3; D is perhaps TRBD2 (7 bases). This TCR came from a young woman with acute or convalescent COVID-19. Sequencing used peripheral blood. This CDR3 is CASSLSGGGASTDTQYF. The DNA of the CDR3 is TGCGCCAGCAGCTTGTCAGGTGGGGGGGCCTCCACAGATACGCAGTATTTT. Looking up the rest from reference TRBV5-1 and TRBJ2-3 gives the full variable domain: KAGVTQTPRYLIKTRGQQVTLSCSPISGHRSVSWYQQTPGQGLQFLFEYFSETQRNKGNFPGRFSGRQFSNSRSEMNVSTLELGDSALYLCASSLSGGGASTDTQYFGPGTRLTVL.